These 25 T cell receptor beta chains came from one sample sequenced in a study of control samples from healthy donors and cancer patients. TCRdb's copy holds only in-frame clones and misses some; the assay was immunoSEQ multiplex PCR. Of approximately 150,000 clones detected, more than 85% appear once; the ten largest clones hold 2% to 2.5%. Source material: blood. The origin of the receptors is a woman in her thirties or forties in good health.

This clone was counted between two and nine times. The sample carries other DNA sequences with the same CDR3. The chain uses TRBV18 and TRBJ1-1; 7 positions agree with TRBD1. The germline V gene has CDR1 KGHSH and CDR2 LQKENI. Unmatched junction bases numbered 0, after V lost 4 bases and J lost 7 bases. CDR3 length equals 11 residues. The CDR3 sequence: CASSRDSEAFF. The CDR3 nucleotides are TGTGCCAGCTCACGGGACAGTGAAGCTTTCTTT.

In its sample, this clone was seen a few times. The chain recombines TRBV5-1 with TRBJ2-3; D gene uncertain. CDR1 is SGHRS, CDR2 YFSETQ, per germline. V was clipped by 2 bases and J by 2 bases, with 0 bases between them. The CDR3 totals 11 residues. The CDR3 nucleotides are TGCGCCAGCAGCTTCACAGATACGCAGTATTTT. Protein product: CASSFTDTQYF.

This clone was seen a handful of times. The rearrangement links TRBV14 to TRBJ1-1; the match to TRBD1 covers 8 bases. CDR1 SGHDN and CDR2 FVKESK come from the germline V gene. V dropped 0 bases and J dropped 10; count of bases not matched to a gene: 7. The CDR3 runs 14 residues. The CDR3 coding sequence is TGTGCCAGCAGCCAAGATCGGGACAGGATTGGAGCTTTCTTT. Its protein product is CASSQDRDRIGAFF.

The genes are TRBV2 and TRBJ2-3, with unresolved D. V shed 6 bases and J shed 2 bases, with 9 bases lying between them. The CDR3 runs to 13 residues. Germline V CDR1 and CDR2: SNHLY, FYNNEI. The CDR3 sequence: CASSYSTTDTQYF. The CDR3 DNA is TGTGCCAGCAGCTACAGTACCACAGATACGCAGTATTTT.

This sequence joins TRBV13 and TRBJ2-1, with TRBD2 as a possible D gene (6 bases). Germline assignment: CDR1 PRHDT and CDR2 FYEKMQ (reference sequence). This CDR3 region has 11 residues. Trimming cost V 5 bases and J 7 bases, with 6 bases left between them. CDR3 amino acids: CASSGGNEQFF. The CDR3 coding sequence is TGTGCCAGCAGCGGGGGGAATGAGCAGTTCTTC. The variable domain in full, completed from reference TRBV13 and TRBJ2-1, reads AAGVIQSPRHLIKEKRETATLKCYPIPRHDTVYWYQQGPGQDPQFLISFYEKMQSDKGSIPDRFSAQQFSDYHSELNMSSLELGDSALYFCASSGGNEQFFGPGTRLTVL.

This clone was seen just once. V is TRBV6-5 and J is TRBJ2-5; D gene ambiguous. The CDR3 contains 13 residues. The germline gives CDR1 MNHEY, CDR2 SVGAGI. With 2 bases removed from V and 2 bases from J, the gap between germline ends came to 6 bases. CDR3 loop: CASSYGQQETQYF. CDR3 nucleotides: TGTGCCAGCAGTTACGGGCAGCAAGAGACCCAGTACTTC.

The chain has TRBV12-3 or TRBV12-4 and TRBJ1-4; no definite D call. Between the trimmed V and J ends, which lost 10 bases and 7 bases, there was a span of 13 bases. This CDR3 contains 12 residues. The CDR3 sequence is CATQLYGEKLFF. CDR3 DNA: TGTGCCACCCAGCTGTATGGTGAAAAACTGTTTTTT.

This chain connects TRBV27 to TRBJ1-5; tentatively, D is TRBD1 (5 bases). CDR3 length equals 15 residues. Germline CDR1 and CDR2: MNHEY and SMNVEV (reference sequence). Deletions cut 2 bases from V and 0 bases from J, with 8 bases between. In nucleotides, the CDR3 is TGTGCCAGCAGTTTAGACAGCTATAGCAATCAGCCCCAGCATTTT. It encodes CASSLDSYSNQPQHF.

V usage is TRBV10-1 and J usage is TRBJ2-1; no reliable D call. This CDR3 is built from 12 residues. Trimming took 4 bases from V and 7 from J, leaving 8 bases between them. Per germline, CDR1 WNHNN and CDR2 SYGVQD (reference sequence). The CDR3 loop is CASSANLNEQFF. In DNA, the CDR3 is TGCGCCAGCAGTGCAAACTTAAATGAGCAGTTCTTC.

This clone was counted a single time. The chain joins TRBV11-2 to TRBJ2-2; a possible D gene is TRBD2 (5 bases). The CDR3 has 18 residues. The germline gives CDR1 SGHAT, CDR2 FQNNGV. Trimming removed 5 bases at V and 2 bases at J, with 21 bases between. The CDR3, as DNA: TGTGCCAGCAGCCCCCCGGGTGAGCGGTATCGCAACACCGGGGAGCTGTTTTTT. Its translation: CASSPPGERYRNTGELFF.

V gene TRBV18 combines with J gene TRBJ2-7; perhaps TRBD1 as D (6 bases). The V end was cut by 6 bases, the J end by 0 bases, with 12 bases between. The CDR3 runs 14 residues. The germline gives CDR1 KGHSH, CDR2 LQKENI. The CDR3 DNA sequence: TGTGCCAGCTCTCAAAACAGGGACTCCTACGAGCAGTACTTC. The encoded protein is CASSQNRDSYEQYF.

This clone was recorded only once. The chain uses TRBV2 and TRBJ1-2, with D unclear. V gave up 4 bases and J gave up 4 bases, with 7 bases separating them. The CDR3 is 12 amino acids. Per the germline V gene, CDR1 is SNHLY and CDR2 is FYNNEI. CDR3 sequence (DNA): TGTGCCAGCAGTGTGAGAGCCTATGGCTACACCTTC. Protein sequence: CASSVRAYGYTF.

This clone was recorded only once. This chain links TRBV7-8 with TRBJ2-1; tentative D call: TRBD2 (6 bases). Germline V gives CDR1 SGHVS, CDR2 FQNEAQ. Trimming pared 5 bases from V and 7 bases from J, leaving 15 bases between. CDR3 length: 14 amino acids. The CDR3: CASSPHRLGNEQFF. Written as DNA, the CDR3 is TGTGCCAGCAGCCCTCACCGACTAGGAAATGAGCAGTTCTTC.

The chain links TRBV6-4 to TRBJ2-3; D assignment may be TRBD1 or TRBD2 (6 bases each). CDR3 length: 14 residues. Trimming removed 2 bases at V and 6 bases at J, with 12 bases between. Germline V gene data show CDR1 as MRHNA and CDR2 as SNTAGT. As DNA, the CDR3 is TGTGCCAGCAGTGACCGGTGGGGGGCTGATACGCAGTATTTT. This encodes CASSDRWGADTQYF.

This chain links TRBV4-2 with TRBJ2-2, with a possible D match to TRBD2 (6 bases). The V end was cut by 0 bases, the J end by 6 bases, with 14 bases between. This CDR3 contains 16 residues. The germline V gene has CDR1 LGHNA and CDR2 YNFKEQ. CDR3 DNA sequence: TGTGCCAGCAGCCAAGACATGGGGGGTAGGTCCGGGGAGCTGTTTTTT. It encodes CASSQDMGGRSGELFF.

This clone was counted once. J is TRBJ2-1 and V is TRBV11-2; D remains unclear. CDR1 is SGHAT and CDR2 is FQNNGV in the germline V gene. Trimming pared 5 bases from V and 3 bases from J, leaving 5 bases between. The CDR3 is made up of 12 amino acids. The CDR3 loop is CASSTYYNEQFF. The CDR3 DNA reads TGTGCCAGCAGCACTTACTACAATGAGCAGTTCTTC.

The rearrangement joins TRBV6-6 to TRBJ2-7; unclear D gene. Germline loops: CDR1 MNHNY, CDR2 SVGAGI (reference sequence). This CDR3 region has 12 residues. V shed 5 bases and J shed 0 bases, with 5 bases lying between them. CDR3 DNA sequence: TGTGCCAGCAGTCCGAGCTCCTACGAGCAGTACTTC. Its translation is CASSPSSYEQYF.

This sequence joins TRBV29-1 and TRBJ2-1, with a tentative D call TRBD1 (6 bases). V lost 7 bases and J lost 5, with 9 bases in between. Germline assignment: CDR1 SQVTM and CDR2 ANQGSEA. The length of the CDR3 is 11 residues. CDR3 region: CSGTGNNEQFF. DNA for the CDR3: TGCAGCGGCACAGGGAACAATGAGCAGTTCTTC.

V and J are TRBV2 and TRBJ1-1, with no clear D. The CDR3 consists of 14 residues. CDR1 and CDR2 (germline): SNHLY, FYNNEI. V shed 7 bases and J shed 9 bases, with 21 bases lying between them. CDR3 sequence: CASKYTFVGPQAFF. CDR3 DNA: TGTGCCAGCAAGTACACCTTTGTTGGGCCCCAAGCTTTCTTT.

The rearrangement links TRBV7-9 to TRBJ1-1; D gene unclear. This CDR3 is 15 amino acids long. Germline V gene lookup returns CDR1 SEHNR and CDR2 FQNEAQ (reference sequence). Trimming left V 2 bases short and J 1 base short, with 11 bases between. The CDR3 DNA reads TGTGCCAGCAGCTTATTCGACACGCCGAACACTGAAGCTTTCTTT. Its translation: CASSLFDTPNTEAFF.

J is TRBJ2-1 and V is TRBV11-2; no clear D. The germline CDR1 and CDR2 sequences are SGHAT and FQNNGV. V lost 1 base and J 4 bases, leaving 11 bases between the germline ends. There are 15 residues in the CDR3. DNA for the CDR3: TGTGCCAGCAGCTTAGTCCCAGAACCATACAATGAGCAGTTCTTC. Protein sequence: CASSLVPEPYNEQFF.

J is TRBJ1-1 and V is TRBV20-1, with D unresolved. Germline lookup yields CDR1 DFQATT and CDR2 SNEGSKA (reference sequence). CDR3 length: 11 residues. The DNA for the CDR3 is TGCTTAGGAGCCTCGAACACTGAAGCTTTCTTT. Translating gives CLGASNTEAFF.

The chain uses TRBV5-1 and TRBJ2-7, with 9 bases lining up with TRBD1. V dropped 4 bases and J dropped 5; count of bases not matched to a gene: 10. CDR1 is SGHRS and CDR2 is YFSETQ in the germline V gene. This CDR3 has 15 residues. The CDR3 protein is CASSPDGTGTHEQYF. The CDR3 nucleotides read TGCGCCAGCAGCCCCGACGGGACAGGGACCCACGAGCAGTACTTC.

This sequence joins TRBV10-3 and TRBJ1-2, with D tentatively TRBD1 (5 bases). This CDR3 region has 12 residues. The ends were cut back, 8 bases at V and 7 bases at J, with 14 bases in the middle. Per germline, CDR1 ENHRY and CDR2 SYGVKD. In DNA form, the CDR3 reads TGTGCCATCGCTGGGGCTTTAGGTGGCTACACCTTC. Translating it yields CAIAGALGGYTF.

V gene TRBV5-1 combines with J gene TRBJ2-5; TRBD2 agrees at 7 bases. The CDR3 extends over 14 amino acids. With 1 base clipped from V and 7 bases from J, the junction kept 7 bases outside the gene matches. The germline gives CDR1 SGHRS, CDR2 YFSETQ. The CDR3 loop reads CASSLSTTGGTQYF. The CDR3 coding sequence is TGCGCCAGCAGCTTGTCAACTACGGGGGGGACCCAGTACTTC.